The rows below give T cell receptor beta chains drawn from one sample of a study of identical twins. TCRdb re-called the 5' RACE reads with MiXCR, one entry per CDR3 protein. The sample carries hundreds of thousands of distinct CDR3 sequences, just over 7% recorded once. These data also formed part of another study, on yellow fever vaccine responses in identical twins.

The sequencing input was PBMCs. The receptors derive from a woman younger than 35 in good health. CDR3s include the opening cysteine and the closing phenylalanine or tryptophan. A D gene is named only where the DNA matches it firmly. The size entry is marked missing in some rows and otherwise reads once, few, many or a size class.

J gene: TRBJ1-1; V gene: TRBV5-1; D gene: TRBD1; clone size: .; CDR3 protein: CASSGGTGRNTEAFF; CDR3 DNA: TGCGCCAGCAGCGGCGGGACAGGGCGGAACACTGAAGCTTTCTTT
J gene: TRBJ2-5; V gene: TRBV27; D gene: .; clone size: many; CDR3 protein: CASSLSVEETQYF; CDR3 DNA: TGTGCCAGCAGTTTATCGGTGGAGGAGACCCAGTACTTC
J gene: TRBJ1-1; V gene: TRBV12-3/TRBV12-4; D gene: .; clone size: many; CDR3 protein: CASTQGNTEAFF; CDR3 DNA: TGTGCCAGCACCCAGGGGAACACTGAAGCTTTCTTT
J gene: TRBJ2-1; V gene: TRBV29-1; D gene: TRBD2; clone size: few; CDR3 protein: CSVEPGSGIVAEQFF; CDR3 DNA: TGCAGCGTTGAACCGGGTAGCGGGATTGTGGCTGAGCAGTTCTTC
J gene: TRBJ2-3; V gene: TRBV20-1; D gene: .; clone size: .; CDR3 protein: CSARTSTDTQYF; CDR3 DNA: TGCAGTGCTAGGACTAGCACAGATACGCAGTATTTT
J gene: TRBJ1-4; V gene: TRBV4-1; D gene: .; clone size: many; CDR3 protein: CASSQDLTNEKLFF; CDR3 DNA: TGCGCCAGCAGCCAAGATTTGACTAATGAAAAACTGTTTTTT
J gene: TRBJ2-7; V gene: TRBV4-2; D gene: TRBD2; clone size: few; CDR3 protein: CASSQVGLASTYEQYF; CDR3 DNA: TGTGCCAGCAGCCAGGTGGGACTAGCGAGTACCTACGAGCAGTACTTC
J gene: TRBJ1-1; V gene: TRBV3-1; D gene: TRBD1; clone size: few; CDR3 protein: CASSHIQGDEAFF; CDR3 DNA: TGTGCCAGCAGCCACATACAGGGGGATGAAGCTTTCTTT
J gene: TRBJ2-5; V gene: TRBV25-1; D gene: .; clone size: few; CDR3 protein: CASLFDGAPTQYF; CDR3 DNA: TGTGCCAGCCTTTTTGACGGGGCCCCGACCCAGTACTTC
J gene: TRBJ2-1; V gene: TRBV6-4; D gene: TRBD1; clone size: many; CDR3 protein: CASSAQTGSGEQFF; CDR3 DNA: TGTGCCAGCAGTGCCCAGACAGGGTCCGGTGAGCAGTTCTTC
J gene: TRBJ1-1; V gene: TRBV5-1; D gene: .; clone size: few; CDR3 protein: CASSLISNTEAFF; CDR3 DNA: TGCGCCAGCAGCTTGATCTCGAACACTGAAGCTTTCTTT
J gene: TRBJ2-3; V gene: TRBV12-3/TRBV12-4; D gene: .; clone size: many; CDR3 protein: CASSPTYPPADTQYF; CDR3 DNA: TGTGCCAGCAGTCCAACCTATCCTCCGGCAGATACGCAGTATTTT
J gene: TRBJ2-4; V gene: TRBV20-1; D gene: .; clone size: few; CDR3 protein: CSARVPRQAKNIQYF; CDR3 DNA: TGCAGTGCTAGAGTGCCTCGACAGGCCAAAAACATTCAGTACTTC
J gene: TRBJ1-5; V gene: TRBV12-3/TRBV12-4; D gene: TRBD1; clone size: .; CDR3 protein: CASQNWDRNQPQHF; CDR3 DNA: TGTGCCAGCCAGAATTGGGACAGGAATCAGCCCCAGCATTTT
J gene: TRBJ2-3; V gene: TRBV6-2/TRBV6-3; D gene: TRBD2; clone size: .; CDR3 protein: CASTDTASGLYTDTQYF; CDR3 DNA: TGTGCCAGCACCGACACCGCTAGCGGGTTGTACACAGATACGCAGTATTTT
J gene: TRBJ2-7; V gene: TRBV5-1; D gene: .; clone size: .; CDR3 protein: CASSLSLEGPFYEQYF; CDR3 DNA: TGCGCCAGCAGCCTAAGTTTGGAGGGTCCCTTCTACGAGCAGTACTTC
J gene: TRBJ1-2; V gene: TRBV24-1; D gene: .; clone size: .; CDR3 protein: CATSVGSNYGYTF; CDR3 DNA: TGTGCCACCAGTGTGGGCAGCAACTATGGCTACACCTTC
J gene: TRBJ2-3; V gene: TRBV24-1; D gene: TRBD1; clone size: .; CDR3 protein: CATSDPQGAGDTQYF; CDR3 DNA: TGTGCCACCAGTGATCCGCAGGGGGCTGGAGATACGCAGTATTTT
J gene: TRBJ1-1; V gene: TRBV5-1; D gene: .; clone size: many; CDR3 protein: CASSTGQLNTEAFF; CDR3 DNA: TGTGCCAGCAGTACTGGACAGTTGAACACTGAAGCTTTCTTT
J gene: TRBJ2-3; V gene: TRBV28; D gene: TRBD2; clone size: .; CDR3 protein: CASRPTSGGFTDTQYF; CDR3 DNA: TGTGCCAGCAGGCCCACTAGCGGGGGATTCACAGATACGCAGTATTTT
J gene: TRBJ1-1; V gene: TRBV6-5; D gene: TRBD1; clone size: .; CDR3 protein: CASSYSGQSDTEAFF; CDR3 DNA: TGTGCCAGCAGTTACTCGGGACAGTCGGACACTGAAGCTTTCTTT
J gene: TRBJ2-1; V gene: TRBV5-1; D gene: .; clone size: .; CDR3 protein: CASSLAPERYNEQFF; CDR3 DNA: TGCGCCAGCAGCTTGGCCCCCGAGAGGTACAATGAGCAGTTCTTC
J gene: TRBJ2-7; V gene: TRBV10-1; D gene: .; clone size: few; CDR3 protein: CASSAPGTEIVYF; CDR3 DNA: TGCGCCAGCAGTGCCCCTGGCACGGAAATCGTGTACTTC
J gene: TRBJ2-1; V gene: TRBV27; D gene: .; clone size: few; CDR3 protein: CASSLAQTYYNEQFF; CDR3 DNA: TGTGCCAGCAGTTTAGCTCAAACATACTACAATGAGCAGTTCTTC
J gene: TRBJ2-5; V gene: TRBV7-9; D gene: TRBD1; clone size: .; CDR3 protein: CASSVQGRQETQYF; CDR3 DNA: TGTGCCAGCAGCGTACAGGGGCGCCAAGAGACCCAGTACTTC
J gene: TRBJ2-1; V gene: TRBV7-2; D gene: .; clone size: many; CDR3 protein: CASSLFLGDNEQFF; CDR3 DNA: TGTGCCAGCAGCTTATTTCTAGGGGATAATGAGCAGTTCTTC
J gene: TRBJ2-2; V gene: TRBV28; D gene: .; clone size: .; CDR3 protein: CASSPGEGRLANTGELFF; CDR3 DNA: TGTGCCAGCAGTCCCGGCGAGGGGCGTCTTGCGAACACCGGGGAGCTGTTTTTT
J gene: TRBJ1-3; V gene: TRBV6-1; D gene: .; clone size: .; CDR3 protein: CASSQPNRAKGTIYF; CDR3 DNA: TGTGCCAGCAGTCAACCGAACCGGGCCAAGGGAACCATATATTTT
J gene: TRBJ2-5; V gene: TRBV28; D gene: .; clone size: .; CDR3 protein: CASSLGNGVGETQYF; CDR3 DNA: TGTGCCAGCAGTTTAGGCAATGGGGTCGGGGAGACCCAGTACTTC
J gene: TRBJ2-2; V gene: TRBV6-1; D gene: .; clone size: few; CDR3 protein: CASSEGAEAGELFF; CDR3 DNA: TGTGCCAGCAGTGAAGGGGCAGAGGCCGGGGAGCTGTTTTTT
J gene: TRBJ1-1; V gene: TRBV6-5; D gene: .; clone size: many; CDR3 protein: CASSSPGAQSTEAFF; CDR3 DNA: TGTGCCAGCAGTTCTCCCGGGGCTCAGAGCACTGAAGCTTTCTTT
J gene: TRBJ1-4; V gene: TRBV7-9; D gene: TRBD1; clone size: many; CDR3 protein: CASSPGQGVEKLFF; CDR3 DNA: TGTGCCAGCAGCCCTGGACAGGGGGTTGAAAAACTGTTTTTT
J gene: TRBJ1-1; V gene: TRBV12-3/TRBV12-4; D gene: .; clone size: many; CDR3 protein: CASRRGVPPEAFF; CDR3 DNA: TGTGCCAGCAGACGGGGGGTTCCCCCTGAAGCTTTCTTT
J gene: TRBJ2-1; V gene: TRBV4-1; D gene: TRBD2; clone size: few; CDR3 protein: CASSQDKLAGVGEQFF; CDR3 DNA: TGCGCCAGCAGCCAAGACAAACTAGCGGGAGTTGGTGAGCAGTTCTTC
J gene: TRBJ1-5; V gene: TRBV4-1; D gene: .; clone size: .; CDR3 protein: CASSQGPMGQPQHF; CDR3 DNA: TGCGCCAGCAGCCAAGGTCCGATGGGTCAGCCCCAGCATTTT
J gene: TRBJ1-1; V gene: TRBV5-1; D gene: TRBD1; clone size: .; CDR3 protein: CASSYLSTGTEAFF; CDR3 DNA: TGCGCCAGCAGCTACTTATCGACAGGGACTGAAGCTTTCTTT
J gene: TRBJ2-3; V gene: TRBV27; D gene: .; clone size: few; CDR3 protein: CASSLIGVFSTDTQYF; CDR3 DNA: TGTGCCAGCAGTTTAATTGGCGTGTTTAGCACAGATACGCAGTATTTT
J gene: TRBJ2-3; V gene: TRBV12-3/TRBV12-4; D gene: TRBD2; clone size: .; CDR3 protein: CASNGGTSGSVDTQYF; CDR3 DNA: TGTGCCAGCAACGGAGGGACTAGCGGGAGTGTAGATACGCAGTATTTT
J gene: TRBJ2-1; V gene: TRBV5-1; D gene: TRBD2; clone size: .; CDR3 protein: CASRDSGGYNEQFF; CDR3 DNA: TGCGCCAGCAGGGATAGCGGGGGTTACAATGAGCAGTTCTTC
J gene: TRBJ2-1; V gene: TRBV12-3/TRBV12-4; D gene: TRBD2; clone size: many; CDR3 protein: CASSLEGLAGCEQFF; CDR3 DNA: TGTGCCAGCAGTTTGGAGGGACTAGCGGGATGTGAGCAGTTCTTC
J gene: TRBJ2-1; V gene: TRBV3-1; D gene: TRBD2; clone size: few; CDR3 protein: CASSQDVGLAGRNEQFF; CDR3 DNA: TGTGCCAGCAGCCAAGATGTCGGACTAGCGGGGCGCAATGAGCAGTTCTTC
J gene: TRBJ2-5; V gene: TRBV5-1; D gene: .; clone size: few; CDR3 protein: CASSLAGPAETQYF; CDR3 DNA: TGCGCCAGCAGCTTGGCGGGCCCCGCGGAGACCCAGTACTTC
J gene: TRBJ2-5; V gene: TRBV27; D gene: .; clone size: few; CDR3 protein: CASSTVPGSETQYF; CDR3 DNA: TGTGCCAGCAGTACAGTACCGGGAAGTGAGACCCAGTACTTC
J gene: TRBJ2-7; V gene: TRBV5-1; D gene: TRBD2; clone size: few; CDR3 protein: CASSSSGGRATYEQYF; CDR3 DNA: TGCGCCAGCAGCTCGTCTGGCGGGAGGGCGACCTACGAGCAGTACTTC